Following are 31 T cell receptor beta chains from one sample sequenced in a study of cytomegalovirus exposure and HLA in healthy donors listed by TCRdb under 2017. The method was the immunoSEQ multiplex PCR assay. A mixture of 60 forward primers for TCR Vbeta segments and 13 reverse primers for TCR Jbeta segments was used in the multiplex PCR. Drawn from immuneACCESS, this table holds only the in-frame rearrangements with V and J called that TCRdb kept. Clones are partly lost; checked studies trace under half to an unresolved V gene and leave the rest unexplained. Counted in this sample were around 100,000 clones; roughly 79% of them appeared once. Together, the top ten hold 5.8% of the sample. Input material: PBMCs. These receptors all stem from a man in his fifties or sixties in good health and CMV-seropositive.

On this clone: Other DNA variants within this sample encode the same CDR3. The rearrangement links TRBV27 to TRBJ2-1; D might be TRBD2 (6 bases). The CDR3 spans 14 residues. Trimming stripped 3 bases from V and 7 bases from J, with 13 bases between. CDR1 is MNHEY, CDR2 SMNVEV, per germline (reference sequence). CDR3 coding DNA: TGTGCCAGCAGTTTTAACCCACGGGGGAATGAGCAGTTCTTC. Translated, it gives CASSFNPRGNEQFF.

CDR3 coding DNA: TGCGCCAGCAGTTTAGCGGGGGGAAACACCGGGGAGCTGTTTTTT. It specifies CASSLAGGNTGELFF. The V gene is TRBV10-1, the J gene TRBJ2-2; 10 bases are shared with TRBD2. The ends lost 5 bases at V and 2 bases at J; junction bases unmatched: 2. The CDR3 length is 15 residues. Germline V lookup: CDR1 WNHNN, CDR2 SYGVQD (reference sequence).

The CDR3: CASSHPGTGGDEQYF. DNA of the CDR3: TGCGCCAGCAGCCACCCCGGGACAGGGGGAGACGAGCAGTACTTC. This chain uses TRBV5-1 with TRBJ2-7; 11 bases align to TRBD1. Germline V gene data show CDR1 as SGHRS and CDR2 as YFSETQ. CDR3 length: 15 amino acids. V dropped 4 bases and J dropped 5; count of bases not matched to a gene: 8.

This chain joins TRBV5-1 and TRBJ1-1; 9 bases map to TRBD1. With V trimmed by 4 bases and J by 0 bases, 7 bases remained unmatched. CDR1 is SGHRS and CDR2 is YFSETQ in the germline V gene. CDR3 length: 16 residues. This chain's CDR3 is CASSIGQGSMNTEAFF. DNA of the CDR3: TGCGCCAGCAGCATAGGACAGGGGTCGATGAACACTGAAGCTTTCTTT.

The J gene is TRBJ2-5, the V gene TRBV5-1; tentative D call: TRBD2 (5 bases). The end of the DNA fits TRBJ2-7 better, so the J call may be wrong. From germline, CDR1 is SGHRS and CDR2 YFSETQ. The CDR3 loop spans 13 amino acids. CDR3 residues: CASSLVSGYEQYF. In DNA, the CDR3 is TGCGCCAGCAGCTTGGTTTCGGGGTACGAGCAGTACTTC.

The rearrangement links TRBV6-5 to TRBJ2-7, with a tentative D call TRBD1 (6 bases). This CDR3 is 11 amino acids long. CDR1 MNHEY and CDR2 SVGAGI come from the germline V gene. V shed 9 bases and J shed 4 bases, with 10 bases lying between them. The CDR3 region has the DNA TGTGCCAGTCAGGGGACGTACGAGCAGTACTTC. This sequence encodes CASQGTYEQYF.

The rearrangement joins TRBV5-1 to TRBJ2-5, with 11 bases aligning to TRBD2. CDR3 size: 15 residues. Germline V gene sequence: CDR1 SGHRS, CDR2 YFSETQ. V dropped 2 bases and J dropped 5; count of bases not matched to a gene: 5. CDR3 region: CASSFGASGGETQYF. In nucleotides, the CDR3 is TGCGCCAGCAGCTTCGGGGCTAGCGGGGGGGAGACCCAGTACTTC.

This chain joins TRBV6-5 and TRBJ1-3; possible D gene TRBD1, 5 bases. Germline lookup yields CDR1 MNHEY and CDR2 SVGAGI. The V end lost 8 bases, the J end lost 0 bases, and 8 bases lay between the germline ends. The length of the CDR3 is 13 residues. The CDR3 sequence: CASGATSGNTIYF. The CDR3 coding sequence is TGTGCCAGCGGGGCTACCTCTGGAAACACCATATATTTT.

The rearrangement joins TRBV19 to TRBJ2-6, with D tentatively TRBD2 (6 bases). Germline V gene lookup returns CDR1 LNHDA and CDR2 SQIVND (reference sequence). V lost 5 bases and J lost 0, with 14 bases in between. The CDR3 contains 17 residues. The CDR3 region has the DNA TGTGCCAGTAGTCCCCGGAGGGCAGCCTCTGGGGCCAACGTCCTGACTTTC. It codes for CASSPRRAASGANVLTF.

The chain joins TRBV18 to TRBJ1-1; no firm D call. Looked up from germline, CDR1 is KGHSH and CDR2 is LQKENI. V dropped 8 bases and J dropped 5 bases, with 12 bases sitting between them. The CDR3 totals 12 residues. The CDR3 loop is CASRELETEAFF. As DNA, the CDR3 is TGTGCCAGCCGAGAACTTGAGACTGAAGCTTTCTTT.

A remark on this clone: The same CDR3 is also encoded by other DNA sequences in this sample. The J gene is TRBJ2-7, the V gene TRBV15, with 7 positions matching TRBD2. The CDR3 contains 14 residues. Germline V gives CDR1 LNHNV, CDR2 YYDKDF (reference sequence). The ends lost 4 bases at V and 2 bases at J; junction bases unmatched: 5. CDR3 nucleotide sequence: TGTGCCACCAGCACAGGACGGGGGGCCTACGAGCAGTACTTC. Protein sequence: CATSTGRGAYEQYF.

This chain connects TRBV7-9 to TRBJ2-1; tentatively, D is TRBD2 (5 bases). The length of the CDR3 is 13 residues. With 6 bases removed from V and 9 bases from J, the gap between germline ends came to 15 bases. Germline loops: CDR1 SEHNR, CDR2 FQNEAQ (reference sequence). The CDR3 here is CASSPTRGTEQFF. The CDR3 DNA reads as TGTGCCAGCAGTCCTACCCGGGGAACTGAGCAGTTCTTC.

This clone was seen more than once but under ten times. The genes are TRBV6-1 and TRBJ2-7; 7 nucleotides line up with TRBD2. V was clipped by 6 bases and J by 9 bases; unmatched bases: 11. In germline, CDR1 is MNHNS, CDR2 SASEGT. The CDR3 is made up of 13 amino acids. CDR3 protein: CASSRTRIGWQYF. CDR3 DNA sequence: TGTGCCAGCAGCCGGACTAGGATCGGGTGGCAGTACTTC.

The chain carries TRBV4-3 and TRBJ1-2, with 10 bases aligning to TRBD1. Unmatched junction bases numbered 5, after V lost 0 bases and J lost 4 bases. Per germline, CDR1 LGHNA and CDR2 YSLEER. The CDR3 loop spans 16 amino acids. This CDR3 is CASSQDPGQGSYGYTF. DNA of the CDR3: TGCGCCAGCAGCCAAGATCCGGGACAGGGGTCCTATGGCTACACCTTC.

This chain connects TRBV6-1 to TRBJ2-2; 12 bases are shared with TRBD1. From germline, CDR1 is MNHNS and CDR2 SASEGT. Unmatched junction bases numbered 8, after V lost 4 bases and J lost 2 bases. The CDR3 has 18 residues. The CDR3 loop is CASSVLRGTGGNTGELFF. The DNA for the CDR3 is TGTGCCAGCAGTGTTCTTAGGGGGACAGGGGGCAACACCGGGGAGCTGTTTTTT.

This clone was counted a few times. The rearrangement links TRBV5-6 to TRBJ2-5; D gene uncertain. The CDR3 sequence is 12 residues long. Germline CDR1 reads SGHDT; CDR2 reads YYEEEE. V lost 4 bases, J lost 5 bases, and 9 bases lay in between. This CDR3 reads CASSLSPETQYF. The CDR3 bases are TGTGCCAGCAGCCTCTCCCCCGAGACCCAGTACTTC.

The gene calls are TRBV14 and TRBJ1-3; D is possibly TRBD1 (6 bases). The germline V gene encodes CDR1 SGHDN and CDR2 FVKESK. The CDR3 loop spans 14 amino acids. V lost 4 bases, J lost 1 base, and 8 bases lay in between. CDR3 sequence (DNA): TGTGCCAGCAGCCCGCAGGGGTCTGGAAACACCATATATTTT. Translated, it gives CASSPQGSGNTIYF.

This clone was counted once. V usage is TRBV2 and J usage is TRBJ2-6; D is uncertain. The V gene lost 1 base and the J gene lost 0 bases, with 4 bases spanning the gap. Germline V gene sequence: CDR1 SNHLY, CDR2 FYNNEI. The CDR3 runs 15 residues. The CDR3 DNA reads as TGTGCCAGCAGTGAAGGGCTCTCTGGGGCCAACGTCCTGACTTTC. This encodes CASSEGLSGANVLTF.

The V gene is TRBV5-4, the J gene TRBJ2-5; 7 bases match TRBD2. In germline, CDR1 is SGHNT, CDR2 YYREEE (reference sequence). The J segment lost 2 bases and the V segment lost 4 bases, leaving 11 bases of the junction unmatched. The CDR3 sequence is 16 residues long. CDR3 bases: TGTGCCAGCAGCGGCGTTTCGGGACTATCTCAAGAGACCCAGTACTTC. Its protein is CASSGVSGLSQETQYF.

The rearrangement links TRBV5-1 to TRBJ2-7; TRBD1 matches at 10 bases. Unmatched junction bases numbered 6, after V lost 0 bases and J lost 3 bases. The CDR3 is 16 residues long. Germline-derived CDR1 and CDR2 are SGHRS and YFSETQ. The CDR3 DNA is TGCGCCAGCAGCTTGGGTTGGGGACAGGGGAACTACGAGCAGTACTTC. This codes for CASSLGWGQGNYEQYF.

The chain employs TRBV2 and TRBJ2-1; TRBD2 might be the D (6 bases). The CDR3 runs 14 residues. The V end was cut by 6 bases, the J end by 1 base, with 10 bases between. Germline CDR1 reads SNHLY; CDR2 reads FYNNEI. This chain's CDR3 is CASSYSGSYNEQFF. CDR3 in DNA: TGTGCCAGCAGCTATAGCGGATCCTACAATGAGCAGTTCTTC.

The V and J genes are TRBV18 and TRBJ2-7; 7 positions agree with TRBD1. The V and J ends lost 2 bases and 6 bases, in that order; junction bases with no gene match: 13. CDR3 length: 16 residues. Germline V gene data show CDR1 as KGHSH and CDR2 as LQKENI. The chain's CDR3 is CASSPAGGIRSGEQYF. The CDR3 DNA reads as TGTGCCAGCTCACCAGCAGGGGGTATCAGATCGGGCGAGCAGTACTTC. Full variable domain (remainder filled in from reference TRBV18 and TRBJ2-7): NAGVMQNPRHLVRRRGQEARLRCSPMKGHSHVYWYRQLPEEGLKFMVYLQKENIIDESGMPKERFSAEFPKEGPSILRIQQVVRGDSAAYFCASSPAGGIRSGEQYFGPGTRLTVT.

This clone has just a few counts. The chain combines TRBV14 with TRBJ2-4; 7 bases fit TRBD1. CDR3 length: 18 residues. Germline CDR1 is SGHDN and CDR2 is FVKESK. J lost 0 bases, V lost 1 base, and 9 bases had no gene match. The CDR3: CASSQVGPTGLAKNIQYF. CDR3 DNA: TGTGCCAGCAGCCAAGTCGGACCGACAGGGTTAGCCAAAAACATTCAGTACTTC.

This clone occurred once. The J gene is TRBJ2-5, the V gene TRBV15; a weak D match, TRBD1 (6 bases). The CDR3 contains 15 residues. CDR1 LNHNV and CDR2 YYDKDF come from the germline V gene (reference sequence). Trimming pared 0 bases from V and 7 bases from J, leaving 15 bases between. CDR3 amino acids: CATSRERGGLGTQYF. The CDR3 region has the DNA TGTGCCACCAGCAGAGAACGAGGGGGTCTTGGGACCCAGTACTTC.

V and J are TRBV18 and TRBJ2-7; TRBD1 agrees at 8 bases. Looked up from germline, CDR1 is KGHSH and CDR2 is LQKENI. The CDR3 runs 13 residues. J was trimmed by 5 bases and V by 3 bases; bases with no gene match: 3. In DNA, the CDR3 is TGTGCCAGCTCACCCCGGACAGGGCACGAGCAGTACTTC. This translates into CASSPRTGHEQYF.

V and J are TRBV7-9 and TRBJ1-1; D is uncertain. The V gene's germline CDR1 is SEHNR and CDR2 FQNEAQ (reference sequence). With 5 bases removed from V and 3 bases from J, the gap between germline ends came to 13 bases. This CDR3 has 14 residues. The CDR3 nucleotides are TGTGCCAGCAGCCCTGGAGCCGCGGACACTGAAGCTTTCTTT. Translated: CASSPGAADTEAFF.

V and J are TRBV7-2 and TRBJ1-5; TRBD1 matches 7 bases. CDR1 is SGHTA and CDR2 is FQGNSA in the germline V gene. V lost 4 bases to trimming and J lost 0 bases; unmatched junction nucleotides: 6. The CDR3 extends over 16 amino acids. The CDR3 sequence is CASSWDSPTSNQPQHF. CDR3 bases: TGTGCCAGCAGCTGGGACAGCCCCACTAGCAATCAGCCCCAGCATTTT.

V usage is TRBV21-1 and J usage is TRBJ2-3; TRBD1, the table's D call, was not compared with the DNA. TRBV21-1 is a documented pseudogene. The CDR3 covers 13 residues. In nucleotides, the CDR3 is TGTGCCAGCAGCAAAGTTAGAAGGGGAAGGCAGTATTTT. This gives the protein CASSKVRRGRQYF.

This chain links TRBV29-1 with TRBJ2-7; the match to TRBD2 covers 16 bases. The CDR3 totals 15 residues. The germline V gene encodes CDR1 SQVTM and CDR2 ANQGSEA. The V segment lost 3 bases and the J segment 5 bases; nucleotides outside the gene matches: 4. The CDR3 sequence: CSVDGTSGGAHEQYF. The CDR3 region has the DNA TGCAGCGTTGACGGGACTAGCGGGGGGGCCCACGAGCAGTACTTC.

J is TRBJ1-2 and V is TRBV14; no firm D call. V dropped 0 bases and J dropped 0 bases, with 5 bases sitting between them. This CDR3 contains 14 residues. Per germline, CDR1 SGHDN and CDR2 FVKESK. The CDR3 here is CASSQDLANYGYTF. CDR3 in DNA: TGTGCCAGCAGCCAAGACCTAGCTAACTATGGCTACACCTTC.

The J gene is TRBJ1-2, the V gene TRBV27, with a tentative D call TRBD1 (6 bases). V was cut by 5 bases and J by 4 bases, with 14 bases left in between. CDR1 is MNHEY, CDR2 SMNVEV, per germline (reference sequence). This CDR3 spans 14 amino acids. The CDR3 protein is CASSPRQATYGYTF. DNA for the CDR3: TGTGCCAGCAGTCCGCGACAGGCGACCTATGGCTACACCTTC.